The 21 T cell receptor beta chains below come from one sample, sequenced in a study of CD8+CD57+ T cells in acquired aplastic anemia. In patients chosen for sequencing, flow cytometry had shown CD8+CD57+ cell expansion. Researchers used genomic DNA as the template to profile TCR beta VDJ and CDR3. TCRdb re-called the reads through MiXCR, storing one row per CDR3 protein. The sample holds approximately 160,000 distinct CDR3 sequences, more than 45% seen once. Sequenced input: sorted CD4+, CD8+, or CD8+CD57+ T cells (not recorded which) from PBMCs. The source is a human donor with aplastic anemia.

V is TRBV19 and J is TRBJ1-5; D might be TRBD1 (5 bases). Germline values: CDR1 LNHDA, CDR2 SQIVND (reference sequence). Trimming shortened V by 1 base and J by 2 bases, and 9 bases separated the two germline ends. There are 15 residues in the CDR3. CDR3 region: CASSIGGAGNQPQHF. The CDR3 DNA is TGTGCCAGTAGTATAGGCGGGGCGGGCAATCAGCCCCAGCATTTT.

There are many counts of this clonotype. The J gene is TRBJ2-7, the V gene TRBV9; either TRBD1 or TRBD2 may supply D (5 bases each). This CDR3 comprises 14 residues. The ends were cut back, 0 bases at V and 5 bases at J, with 12 bases in the middle. Germline V CDR1 and CDR2: SGDLS, YYNGEE. CDR3 protein: CASSVGNRGDEQYF. Here the CDR3 DNA reads TGTGCCAGCAGCGTAGGGAATAGGGGAGACGAGCAGTACTTC.

This sequence joins TRBV15 and TRBJ2-7, with 11 bases matching TRBD1. CDR3 length equals 14 residues. Germline V CDR1 and CDR2: LNHNV, YYDKDF (reference sequence). J was trimmed by 5 bases and V by 5 bases; bases with no gene match: 5. CDR3: CATSARTGGDEQYV. The CDR3 bases are TGTGCCACCAGCGCACGGACAGGGGGCGACGAGCAGTACGTC.

V and J are TRBV24-1 and TRBJ2-1; 12 bases agree with TRBD2. The V gene end was trimmed by 6 bases and the J gene end by 5 bases; junction bases not matched to a gene: 4. CDR1 is KGHDR and CDR2 is SFDVKD in the germline V gene. This CDR3 spans 15 amino acids. DNA for the CDR3: TGTGCCACCAGTAGGACTAGCGGGACAGACAATGAGCAGTTCTTC. Protein product: CATSRTSGTDNEQFF.

Ten or more counts support this clonotype. The chain is built from TRBV12-5 and TRBJ2-3; 7 bases are shared with TRBD1. Germline CDR1 is LGHNT and CDR2 is FRNRAP. The V segment lost 5 bases and the J segment 3 bases; nucleotides outside the gene matches: 11. CDR3 length equals 16 residues. The CDR3 loop reads CASGHRQGGKTDTQYF. The CDR3 nucleotides read TGTGCTAGTGGTCATAGACAGGGTGGGAAGACAGATACGCAGTATTTT.

With respect to this clonotype: Since a much larger clone is just one base distant, this may be a read error. For the CDR3, the DNA is TGTGCCATCAGTTTTGGCGGGTTCCAGTACTTC. Its protein is CAISFGGFQYF. V and J are TRBV10-3 and TRBJ2-5; possibly TRBD2 for D (5 bases). The CDR3 spans 11 residues. V was shortened by 5 bases and J by 10 bases, with 11 bases between the two germline ends. In germline, CDR1 is ENHRY, CDR2 SYGVKD.

This clonotype was counted ten times or more. J is TRBJ2-3 and V is TRBV12-3 or TRBV12-4; the D gene is possibly TRBD2 (5 bases). V gave up 8 bases and J gave up 3 bases, with 21 bases separating them. CDR3 length equals 16 residues. CDR3 DNA: TGTGCCAGCGGACCCTACTCCCGACTACCTACAGATACGCAGTATTTT. This codes for CASGPYSRLPTDTQYF.

This clonotype was observed at least ten times. The CDR3 region is CASSIGQKTYQQYF. The DNA of the CDR3 is TGTGCCAGCAGCATCGGACAGAAAACGTATCAGCAGTACTTC. The gene calls are TRBV11-2 and TRBJ2-7, with TRBD1 as a possible D gene (6 bases). V shed 5 bases and J shed 8 bases, with 19 bases lying between them. CDR1 is SGHAT and CDR2 is FQNNGV in the germline V gene. The CDR3 is 14 residues long.

A remark on this clonotype: A much more abundant neighbour one base away suggests this may be a read error. The chain employs TRBV10-3 and TRBJ2-2; the match to TRBD1 covers 7 bases. V shed 3 bases and J 2 bases; nucleotides not matched to a gene: 6. CDR1 is ENHRY and CDR2 is SYGVKD in the germline V gene. The CDR3 length is 16 residues. CDR3 nucleotide sequence: TGTGCCATCAGTGATCGGACAGGCTTAAACACCGGGGAGCTGTTTTTT. Residues: CAISDRTGLNTGELFF.

This clonotype has more than one count but fewer than ten. This may be a read error: a much more frequent sequence differs by one nucleotide. The CDR3 loop reads CASSGYKVEKLFF. The CDR3 nucleotides read TGTGCCAGCAGCGGATACAAGGTTGAAAAACTGTTTTTT. The chain carries TRBV7-2 and TRBJ1-4; D not certain. Germline CDR1 reads SGHTA; CDR2 reads FQGNSA. The germline V and J ends were trimmed by 5 bases and 7 bases, with 11 bases remaining between them. The CDR3 sequence is 13 residues long.

The rearrangement joins TRBV11-3 to TRBJ1-2; weak D call: TRBD1 (5 bases). Germline CDR1 and CDR2: SGHNT and YENEEA. This CDR3 comprises 10 residues. CDR3 sequence: CRQPNYGYTF. CDR3 nucleotides: TGTAGACAGCCAAACTATGGCTACACCTTC.

This clonotype was recorded many times. The chain couples TRBV5-4 to TRBJ2-5; weak D call: TRBD2 (5 bases). The germline V gene has CDR1 SGHNT and CDR2 YYREEE (reference sequence). CDR3 length: 14 amino acids. Trimming stripped 0 bases from V and 5 bases from J, with 11 bases between. CDR3 nucleotide sequence: TGTGCCAGCAGCTTGGGGCTAGCACCCGAGACCCAGTACTTC. The encoded protein is CASSLGLAPETQYF.

This chain connects TRBV2 to TRBJ2-1; TRBD1 matches 8 bases. Trimming took 6 bases from V and 1 from J; bases not matched to a gene: 2. The CDR3 is 14 amino acids. Germline-derived CDR1 and CDR2 are SNHLY and FYNNEI. The CDR3 DNA sequence: TGTGCCAGCAGCCGACAGGGGTCCTACAATGAGCAGTTCTTC. Protein sequence: CASSRQGSYNEQFF.

There are many counts of this clonotype. The chain recombines TRBV6-2 or TRBV6-3 with TRBJ1-3; D ambiguous. The CDR3 spans 16 residues. Between the trimmed V and J ends, which lost 2 bases and 1 base, there was a span of 12 bases. Germline values: CDR1 MNHEY, CDR2 SVGEGT. The CDR3 is CASSYHGIGSGNTIYF. For the CDR3, the DNA is TGTGCCAGCAGTTACCACGGGATTGGTTCTGGAAACACCATATATTTT.

This clonotype occurred many times. For the CDR3, the DNA is TGCAGTGCCGCGGCCCGTTCCGAGGCTCTTGGCTACACCTTC. It codes for CSAAARSEALGYTF. This chain links TRBV20-1 with TRBJ1-2; D gene unclear. Deletions cut 6 bases from V and 7 bases from J, with 21 bases between. CDR3 length: 14 amino acids. Looked up from germline, CDR1 is DFQATT and CDR2 is SNEGSKA (reference sequence).

There are a few counts of this clonotype. The V call is TRBV29-1, the J call TRBJ1-1, with a tentative D call TRBD1 (5 bases). Germline assignment: CDR1 SQVTM and CDR2 ANQGSEA. This CDR3 contains 11 residues. The germline V and J ends were trimmed by 4 bases and 4 bases, with 7 bases remaining between them. CDR3 coding DNA: TGCAGCGTTGGGGGGGGCACTGAAGCTTTCTTT. Protein sequence: CSVGGGTEAFF.

At least ten counts were recorded for this clonotype. This chain uses TRBV19 with TRBJ1-2, with no clear D. The CDR3 covers 14 residues. Trimming left V 0 bases short and J 4 bases short, with 9 bases between. From germline, CDR1 is LNHDA and CDR2 SQIVND (reference sequence). CDR3 coding DNA: TGTGCCAGTAGTATAGATCCTGGGAGCTATGGCTACACCTTC. Translated: CASSIDPGSYGYTF.

The rearrangement uses TRBV19 and TRBJ1-1; TRBD1 matches at 12 bases. Trimming at V came to 4 bases and at J to 1 base, leaving 7 bases not matched to a gene. Per germline, CDR1 LNHDA and CDR2 SQIVND (reference sequence). CDR3 length equals 17 residues. The CDR3 nucleotides read TGTGCCAGTAGTAAACCGGGACAGGGGGCGAAGAACACTGAAGCTTTCTTT. It specifies CASSKPGQGAKNTEAFF.

About this clonotype: This sequence may be a read error, since a much larger clone differs from it by one base. The V gene is TRBV6-2 or TRBV6-3, the J gene TRBJ1-1; D is ambiguous. This CDR3 contains 12 residues. Germline V gene data show CDR1 as MNHEY and CDR2 as SVGEGT. CDR3 in DNA: TGTGCCAGCACCTTACCGAACGCTGAAGCTTTCTTT. Translated: CASTLPNAEAFF.

Ten or more counts support this clonotype. V usage is TRBV10-2 and J usage is TRBJ2-7; D gene ambiguous. Trimming pared 0 bases from V and 4 bases from J, leaving 10 bases between. Germline-derived CDR1 and CDR2 are WSHSY and SAAADI. The CDR3 extends over 14 amino acids. Written as DNA, the CDR3 is TGCGCCAGCAGTGAGTCGTGGCAGATTTACGAGCAGTACTTC. This encodes CASSESWQIYEQYF.

This clonotype has ten or more counts. This chain joins TRBV6-1 and TRBJ2-7; 7 bases match TRBD2. This CDR3 is 13 amino acids long. J gave up 2 bases and V 5 bases, and 3 bases lay outside the gene matches. Germline lookup yields CDR1 MNHNS and CDR2 SASEGT. The CDR3 coding sequence is TGTGCCAGCAGTCCTCGGGGGGCCTACGAGCAGTACTTC. The encoded protein is CASSPRGAYEQYF.